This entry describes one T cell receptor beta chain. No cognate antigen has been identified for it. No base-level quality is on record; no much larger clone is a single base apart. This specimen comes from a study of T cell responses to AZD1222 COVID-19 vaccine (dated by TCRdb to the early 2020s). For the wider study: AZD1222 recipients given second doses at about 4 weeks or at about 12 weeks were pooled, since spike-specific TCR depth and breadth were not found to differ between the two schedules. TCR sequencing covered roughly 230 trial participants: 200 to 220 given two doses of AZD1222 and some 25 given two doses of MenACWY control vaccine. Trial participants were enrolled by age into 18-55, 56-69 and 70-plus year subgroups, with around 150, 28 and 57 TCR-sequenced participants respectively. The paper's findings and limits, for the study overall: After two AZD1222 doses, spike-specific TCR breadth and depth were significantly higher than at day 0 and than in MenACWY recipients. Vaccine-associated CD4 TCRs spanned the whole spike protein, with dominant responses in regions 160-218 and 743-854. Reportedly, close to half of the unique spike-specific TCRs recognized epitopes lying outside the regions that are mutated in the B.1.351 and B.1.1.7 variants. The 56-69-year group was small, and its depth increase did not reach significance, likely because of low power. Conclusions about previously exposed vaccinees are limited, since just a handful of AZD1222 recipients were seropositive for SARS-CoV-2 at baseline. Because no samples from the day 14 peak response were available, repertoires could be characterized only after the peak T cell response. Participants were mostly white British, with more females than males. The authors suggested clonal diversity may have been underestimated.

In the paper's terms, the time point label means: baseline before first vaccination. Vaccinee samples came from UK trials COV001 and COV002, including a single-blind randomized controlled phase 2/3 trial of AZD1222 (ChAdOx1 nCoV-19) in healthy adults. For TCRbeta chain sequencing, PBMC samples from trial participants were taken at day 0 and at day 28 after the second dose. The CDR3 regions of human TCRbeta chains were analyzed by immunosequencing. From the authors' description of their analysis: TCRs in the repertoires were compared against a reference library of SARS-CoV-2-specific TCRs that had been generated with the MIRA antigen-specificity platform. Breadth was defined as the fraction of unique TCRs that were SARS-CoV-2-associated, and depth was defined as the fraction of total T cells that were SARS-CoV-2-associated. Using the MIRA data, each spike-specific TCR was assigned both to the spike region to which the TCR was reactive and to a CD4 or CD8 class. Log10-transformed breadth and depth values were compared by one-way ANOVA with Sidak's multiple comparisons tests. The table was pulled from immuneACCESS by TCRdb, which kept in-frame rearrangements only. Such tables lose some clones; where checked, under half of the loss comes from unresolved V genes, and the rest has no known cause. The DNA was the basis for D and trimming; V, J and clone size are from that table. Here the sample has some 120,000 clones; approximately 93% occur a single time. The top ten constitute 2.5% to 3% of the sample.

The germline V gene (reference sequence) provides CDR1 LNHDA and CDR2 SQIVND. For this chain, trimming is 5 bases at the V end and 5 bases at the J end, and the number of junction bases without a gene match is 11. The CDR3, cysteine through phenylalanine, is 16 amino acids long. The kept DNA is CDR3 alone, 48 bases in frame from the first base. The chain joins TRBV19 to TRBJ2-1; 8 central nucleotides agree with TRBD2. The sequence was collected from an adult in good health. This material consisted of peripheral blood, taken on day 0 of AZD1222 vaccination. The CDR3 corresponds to CASSAPLAGINNEQFF. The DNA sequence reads TGTGCCAGTAGTGCCCCCCTAGCGGGTATAAACAATGAGCAGTTCTTC. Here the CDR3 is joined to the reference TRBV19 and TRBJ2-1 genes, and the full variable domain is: DGGITQSPKYLFRKEGQNVTLSCEQNLNHDAMYWYRQDPGQGLRLIYYSQIVNDFQKGDIAEGYSVSREKKESFPLTVTSAQKNPTAFYLCASSAPLAGINNEQFFGPGTRLTVL.